This T cell receptor (beta chain) derives from a study of blood T cell repertoires in COVID-19. TCRdb's copy holds only in-frame clones and misses some; the assay was immunoSEQ multiplex PCR. The sample includes about 210,000 clones, about 80% of them seen just once. The CDR3 spans 16 residues. V gave up 4 bases and J gave up 0 bases, with 14 bases separating them. Germline CDR1 SGHDT, CDR2 YYEEEE. This clonotype was obtained from a woman over 75 with COVID-19, enrolled during active disease. The sequencing sample was made of peripheral blood. The chain carries TRBV5-6 and TRBJ1-3, with D unresolved. CDR3 in amino acids: CASSLGSGSSGNTIYF. The CDR3 region has the DNA TGTGCCAGCAGCCTTGGTTCTGGCAGCTCTGGAAACACCATATATTTT.